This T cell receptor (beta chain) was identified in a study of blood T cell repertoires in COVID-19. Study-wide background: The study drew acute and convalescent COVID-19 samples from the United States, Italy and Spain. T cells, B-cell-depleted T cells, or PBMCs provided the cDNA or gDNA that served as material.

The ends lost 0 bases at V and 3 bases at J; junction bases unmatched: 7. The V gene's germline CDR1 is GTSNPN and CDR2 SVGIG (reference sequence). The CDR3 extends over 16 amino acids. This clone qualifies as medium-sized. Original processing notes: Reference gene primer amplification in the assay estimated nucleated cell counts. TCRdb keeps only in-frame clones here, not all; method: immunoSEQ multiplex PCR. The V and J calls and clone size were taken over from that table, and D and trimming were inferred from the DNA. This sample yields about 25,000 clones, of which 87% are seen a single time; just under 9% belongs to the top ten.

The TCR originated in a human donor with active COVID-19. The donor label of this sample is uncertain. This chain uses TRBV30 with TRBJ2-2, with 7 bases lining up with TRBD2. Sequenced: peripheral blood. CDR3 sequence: CAWSVILGGHTGELFF. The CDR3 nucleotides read TGTGCCTGGAGTGTAATCTTGGGAGGGCACACCGGGGAGCTGTTTTTT.